This note documents a single T cell receptor beta chain sequence. This clonotype was observed once. This receptor's antigen is unknown. No much larger clone exists at a distance of one base, and base qualities are not known. Evidence from a single read is weak. Based on the germline V gene (reference sequence), the CDR1 and CDR2 sequences are DFQATT and SNEGSKA. Taken from cysteine to phenylalanine, the CDR3 has 15 residues. Only CDR3 DNA is held: 45 bases, read in frame from base 1. Trimming costs V 5 bases and J 0 bases, and their ends lie 14 bases apart. The sample comes from a study of T cells in Graves' hyperthyroidism and ophthalmopathy (dated by TCRdb to between 2019 and 2020). General notes on the study: Peripheral blood was sampled at the time of initial diagnosis, prior to any treatment. To identify TCR V-J signatures that set the groups apart, the researchers used a discovery cohort of 100 patients, made up of fewer than 50 with Graves' ophthalmopathy and some 56 with stable Graves' hyperthyroidism. Prospective prediction of ophthalmopathy was tested in an independent validation cohort of 18 to 20 hyperthyroidism patients and 17 patients who later progressed to ophthalmopathy. The approximately 100 discovery patients were divided at random into training and test sets in a 7:3 ratio. The study also compared thyroid tissue and blood T-cell repertoires from roughly six Graves' hyperthyroidism patients. Once sampling was done, hyperthyroidism patients were given methimazole at a starting dose of 30 mg daily, whereas ophthalmopathy patients were given high-dose intravenous methylprednisolone. TCR Vbeta CDR3 sequencing of 130 to 150 peripheral blood samples (roughly 41 ophthalmopathy, about 75 hyperthyroidism and some 17 progressor patients) is reported in the paper. Broader findings and caveats from the paper: Most expanded thyroid clonotypes (frequency above 0.001) were also found in blood, which suggests that blood repertoires may mirror thyroid immune responses. No statistical method was used to fix the sample size in advance, and group allocation was not hidden from the investigators. In validation, progression to ophthalmopathy was predicted by the model with roughly 71% sensitivity and roughly 76% specificity, a median of around 6.5 months before onset. A 13 V-J signature model separated ophthalmopathy from stable hyperthyroidism, with approximately 87% sensitivity and roughly 81% specificity in cross-validation and 80%/75% in testing.

The TCR beta CDR3 regions were amplified from RNA transcripts. The TCR CDR3 was subjected to a first round of RT-PCR using the HTBI primer set and the Qiagen OneStep RT-PCR kit. The libraries were constructed in a second round of multiplex PCR and then size-selected and purified. Libraries were sequenced paired-end with 100 bp reads on an Illumina HiSeq2000. As for the authors' bioinformatics: SOAPnuke was used to process the raw data, throwing out any read that contained adapters or uncalled bases, had a mean Phred below 15, or lacked an exact constant-primer or identifier match. High-quality paired reads were merged using COPE v1.2.5, and each unique nucleotide sequence was defined as a clonotype. Clonotypes were aligned to IMGT TRBV, TRBD and TRBJ reference segments using MiTCR v1.1. Analysis was restricted to V-J combinations with a frequency above 0.0001, which covered about 99% of repertoires. The TCS score was defined as the ratio of F50 (clonal expansion) to E x V (chaos), calculated using BLOSUM62-based TCRdist between CDR3 peptides within each V-J. Welch's t-statistics and random forest reduced 500 to 550 V-J features to roughly 13, which were used in a naive Bayes classifier (R e1071). TCRdb applied fastp at Q25 and MiXCR to the public reads, then kept only in-frame beta chains. Rows are unified per CDR3 protein, each entry keeping the most common DNA and genes. In this record, the V and J calls reflect TCRdb's handling and not the investigators' own analysis. The sample includes some 420,000 distinct CDR3 sequences, with approximately 14% observed a single time. The ten largest clones capture 5% to 6% of the sample.

Stable Graves' hyperthyroidism was defined as no progression to ophthalmopathy during 18 months of follow-up. The hyperthyroidism patients were between 18 and 65 years old and newly diagnosed, with a disease duration of less than 2 months. Patients with uncontrolled infections, other autoimmune diseases, pregnancy or lactation were excluded. Diagnoses relied on clinical symptoms, serum thyroxine and TRAb, thyroid ultrasound and orbital computed tomography. PBMCs were isolated from approximately 10 ml of fresh peripheral blood by Ficoll-Paque density gradient centrifugation. Trizol reagent was used to extract total RNA, and RNA quality was then checked on an Agilent 2100 Bioanalyzer.

The sequence came from a woman between 18 and 29 years old with Graves' hyperthyroidism. Sequenced input: blood. The chain couples TRBV20-1 to TRBJ2-1, with an unclear D gene assignment. The CDR3 protein sequence reads: CSAGLRNPSYNEQFF. The DNA sequence reads TGCAGTGCTGGCCTCAGAAACCCCTCCTACAATGAGCAGTTCTTC.